The clone carrying this T cell receptor (beta chain) was counted a few times. These data originate in a study of blood T cell repertoires in COVID-19. Across the whole study: Sources were T cells, B-cell-depleted T cells, or PBMCs; the material itself was cDNA or gDNA.

Original processing notes: Estimation of nucleated cell counts was performed using reference gene primer amplification. TCRdb's copy holds only in-frame clones and misses some; the assay was immunoSEQ multiplex PCR. V and J calls and clone size follow that table, whereas D and trimming were derived from the DNA. The sample carries approximately 280,000 clones, 70% to 90% recorded once. Trimming cost V 5 bases and J 3 bases; bases outside gene matches: 5. This CDR3 contains 15 residues. Germline-derived CDR1 and CDR2 are SGHTA and FQGNSA. The sequence was obtained from a man between 18 and 35 years old with active or convalescent COVID-19. This chain connects TRBV7-2 to TRBJ1-3; 9 positions agree with TRBD1. Sequenced material: peripheral blood. The DNA for the CDR3 is TGTGCCAGCAGCCCACAGGGGGCGCGTGGAAACACCATATATTTT. Its protein is CASSPQGARGNTIYF.